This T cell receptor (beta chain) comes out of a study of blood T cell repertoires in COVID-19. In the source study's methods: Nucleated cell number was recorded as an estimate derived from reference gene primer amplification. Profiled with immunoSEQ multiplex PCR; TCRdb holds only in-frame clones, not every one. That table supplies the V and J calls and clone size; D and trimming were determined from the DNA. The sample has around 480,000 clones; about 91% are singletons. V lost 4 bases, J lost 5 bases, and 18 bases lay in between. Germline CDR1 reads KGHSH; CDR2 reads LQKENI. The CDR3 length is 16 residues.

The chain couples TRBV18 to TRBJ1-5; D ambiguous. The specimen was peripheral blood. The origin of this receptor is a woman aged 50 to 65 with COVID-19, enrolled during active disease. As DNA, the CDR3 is TGTGCCAGCTCACTAGACGTCCCATCCGGGGATCAGCCCCAGCATTTT. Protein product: CASSLDVPSGDQPQHF.